Listed here is a single T cell receptor beta chain. A library of TCRbeta sequences, prepared with unique molecular identifiers, was generated. From the PCR reads, TCRdb called clonotypes with MiXCR, one entry per CDR3 protein. The sample consists of 700,000 to 850,000 distinct CDR3 sequences, roughly 16% of them appearing once. The CDR3 has 16 amino acids. Germline V gene sequence: CDR1 SGHRS, CDR2 YFSETQ. Trimming took off 0 bases at V and 5 bases at J, with 17 bases between the two ends. The sample originates from a study of T-cell reconstitution after alpha-beta-depleted transplantation in children.

The sample here was PBMCs, mostly from graft donor cells, taken 360 days after TCRalphabeta/CD19-depleted stem cell transplant. This sequence was found in a male patient younger than 18 who had a stem cell transplant for acute lymphoblastic leukemia, so the T cells may come from the graft donor. V is TRBV5-1 and J is TRBJ1-1; D is unresolved. The CDR3 sequence: CASSLGSSRVGTEAFF. The CDR3 DNA reads TGCGCCAGCAGCTTGGGTAGCTCAAGGGTGGGGACTGAAGCTTTCTTT.